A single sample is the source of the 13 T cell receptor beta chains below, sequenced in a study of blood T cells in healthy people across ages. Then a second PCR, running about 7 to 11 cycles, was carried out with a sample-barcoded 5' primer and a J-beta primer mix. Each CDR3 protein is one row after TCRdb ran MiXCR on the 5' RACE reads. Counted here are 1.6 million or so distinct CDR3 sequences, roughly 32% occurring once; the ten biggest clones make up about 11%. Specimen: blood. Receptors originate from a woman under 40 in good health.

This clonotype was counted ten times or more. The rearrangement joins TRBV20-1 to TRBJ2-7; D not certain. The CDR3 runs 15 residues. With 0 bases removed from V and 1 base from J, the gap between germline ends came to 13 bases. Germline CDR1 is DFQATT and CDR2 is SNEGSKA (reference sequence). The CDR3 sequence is CSARDPGVSSYEQYF. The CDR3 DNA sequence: TGCAGTGCTAGAGATCCTGGGGTTTCGTCCTACGAGCAGTACTTC.

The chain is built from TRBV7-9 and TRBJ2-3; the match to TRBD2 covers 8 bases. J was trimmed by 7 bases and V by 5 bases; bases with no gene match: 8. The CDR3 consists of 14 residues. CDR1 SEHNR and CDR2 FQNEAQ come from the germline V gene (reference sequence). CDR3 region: CASSLPGGVNTQYF. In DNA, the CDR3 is TGTGCCAGCAGCCTCCCGGGGGGGGTGAATACGCAGTATTTT.

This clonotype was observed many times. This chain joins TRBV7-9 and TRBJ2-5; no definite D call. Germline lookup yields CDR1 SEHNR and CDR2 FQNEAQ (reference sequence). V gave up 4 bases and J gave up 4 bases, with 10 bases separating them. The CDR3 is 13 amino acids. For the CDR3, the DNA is TGTGCCAGCAGCTCCCCCCCGGGAGAGACCCAGTACTTC. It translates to CASSSPPGETQYF.

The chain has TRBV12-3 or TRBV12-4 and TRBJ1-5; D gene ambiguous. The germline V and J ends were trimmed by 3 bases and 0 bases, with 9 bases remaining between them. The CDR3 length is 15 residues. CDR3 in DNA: TGTGCCAGCAGTTTCGAAGTTCCTAGCAATCAGCCCCAGCATTTT. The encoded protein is CASSFEVPSNQPQHF.

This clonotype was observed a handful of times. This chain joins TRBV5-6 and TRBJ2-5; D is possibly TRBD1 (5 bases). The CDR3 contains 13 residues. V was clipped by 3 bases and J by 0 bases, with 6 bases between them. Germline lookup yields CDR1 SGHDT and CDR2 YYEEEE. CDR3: CASSSDNQETQYF. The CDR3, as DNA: TGTGCCAGCAGCTCGGACAACCAAGAGACCCAGTACTTC.

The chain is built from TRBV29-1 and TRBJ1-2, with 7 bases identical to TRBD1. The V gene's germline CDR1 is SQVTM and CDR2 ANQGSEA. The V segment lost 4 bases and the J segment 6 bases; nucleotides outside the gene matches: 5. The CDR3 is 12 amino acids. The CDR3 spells CSVGDRVNGYTF. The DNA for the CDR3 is TGCAGCGTTGGTGACAGGGTGAATGGCTACACCTTC.

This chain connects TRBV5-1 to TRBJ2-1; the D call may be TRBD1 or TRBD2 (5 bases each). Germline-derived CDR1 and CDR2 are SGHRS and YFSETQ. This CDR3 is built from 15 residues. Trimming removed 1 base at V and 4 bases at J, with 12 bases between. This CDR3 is CASSLRGPRYNEQFF. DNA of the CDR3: TGCGCCAGCAGCTTGAGGGGACCCAGATACAATGAGCAGTTCTTC.

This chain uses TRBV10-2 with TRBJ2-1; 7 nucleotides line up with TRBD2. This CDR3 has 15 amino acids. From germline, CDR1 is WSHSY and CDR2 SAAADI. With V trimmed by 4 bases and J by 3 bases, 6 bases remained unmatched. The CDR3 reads CASSGLASLYNEQFF. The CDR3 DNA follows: TGCGCCAGCAGTGGACTAGCCTCTCTCTACAATGAGCAGTTCTTC.

Here the CDR3 reads CASGIGQGVYGNQPQHF. The CDR3 DNA is TGTGCCAGCGGAATCGGACAGGGAGTCTATGGCAATCAGCCCCAGCATTTT. J is TRBJ1-5 and V is TRBV27, with 8 bases identical to TRBD1. CDR3 length: 17 amino acids. Trimming at V came to 8 bases and at J to 2 bases, leaving 14 bases not matched to a gene. CDR1 is MNHEY and CDR2 is SMNVEV in the germline V gene (reference sequence).

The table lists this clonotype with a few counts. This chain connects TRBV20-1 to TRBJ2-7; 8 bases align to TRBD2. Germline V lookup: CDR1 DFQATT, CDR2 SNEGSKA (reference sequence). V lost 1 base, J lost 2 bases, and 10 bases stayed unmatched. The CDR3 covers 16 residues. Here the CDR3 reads CSARVPSAAGAYEQYF. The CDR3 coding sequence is TGCAGTGCTAGAGTTCCCTCAGCAGCGGGAGCCTACGAGCAGTACTTC.

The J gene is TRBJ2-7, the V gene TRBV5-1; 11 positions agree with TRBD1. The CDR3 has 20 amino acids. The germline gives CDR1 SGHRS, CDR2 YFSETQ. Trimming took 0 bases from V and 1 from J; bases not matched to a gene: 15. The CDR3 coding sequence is TGCGCCAGCAGCTTGGCCCTAAGAGGACAGGGGGCGCGTTTTTCCTACGAGCAGTACTTC. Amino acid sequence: CASSLALRGQGARFSYEQYF.

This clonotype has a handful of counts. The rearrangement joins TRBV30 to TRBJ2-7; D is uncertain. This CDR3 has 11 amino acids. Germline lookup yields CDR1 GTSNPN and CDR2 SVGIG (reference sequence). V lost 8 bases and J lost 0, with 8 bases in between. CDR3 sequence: CAGASSYEQYF. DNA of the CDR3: TGTGCCGGAGCTTCCTCCTACGAGCAGTACTTC.

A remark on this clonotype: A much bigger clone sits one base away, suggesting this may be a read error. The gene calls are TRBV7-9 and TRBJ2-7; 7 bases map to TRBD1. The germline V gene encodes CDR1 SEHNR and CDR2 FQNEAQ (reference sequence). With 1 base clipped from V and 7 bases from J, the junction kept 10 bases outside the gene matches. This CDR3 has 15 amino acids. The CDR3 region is CASSLGTGDFDEQYF. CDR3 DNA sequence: TGTGCCAGCAGCTTAGGCACAGGGGATTTTGATGAGCAGTACTTC. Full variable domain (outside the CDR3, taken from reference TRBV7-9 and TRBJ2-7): DTGVSQNPRHKITKRGQNVTFRCDPISEHNRLYWYRQTLGQGPEFLTYFQNEAQLEKSRLLSDRFSAERPKGSFSTLEIQRTEQGDSAMYLCASSLGTGDFDEQYFGPGTRLTVT.